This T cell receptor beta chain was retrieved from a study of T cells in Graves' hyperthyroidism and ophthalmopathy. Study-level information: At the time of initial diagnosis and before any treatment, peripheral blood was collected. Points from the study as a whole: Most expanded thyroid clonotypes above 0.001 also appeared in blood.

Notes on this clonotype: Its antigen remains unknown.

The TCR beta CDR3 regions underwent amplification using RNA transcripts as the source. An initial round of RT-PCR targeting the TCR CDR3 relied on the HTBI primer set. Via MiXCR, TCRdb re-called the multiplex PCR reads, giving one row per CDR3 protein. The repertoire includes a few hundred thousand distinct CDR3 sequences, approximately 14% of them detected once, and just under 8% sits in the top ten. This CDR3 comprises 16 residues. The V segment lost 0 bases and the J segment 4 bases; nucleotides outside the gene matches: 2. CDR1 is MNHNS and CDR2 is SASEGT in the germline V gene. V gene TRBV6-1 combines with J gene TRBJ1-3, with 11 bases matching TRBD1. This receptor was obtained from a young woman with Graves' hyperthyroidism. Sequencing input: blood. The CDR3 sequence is CASSEAWTGGGNTIYF. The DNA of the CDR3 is TGTGCCAGCAGTGAAGCGTGGACAGGGGGCGGAAACACCATATATTTT.